One TCR beta chain is described in this entry. This record belongs to a study of OX40 agonist ivuxolimab in advanced cancers. Study in general: Patients treated during dose escalation were battling hepatocellular carcinoma, melanoma, renal cell or head and neck cancer.

The investigators sampled blood at baseline, at cycle 4 day 1, and at cycle 7 day 1. The CDR3 runs to 13 residues. V lost 6 bases and J lost 1, with 9 bases in between. CDR1 is KGHSH and CDR2 is LQKENI in the germline V gene. Repertoires were generated with immunoSEQ multiplex PCR, while TCRdb's copy carries only in-frame clones and drops some. The table records more than 70,000 clones, 92% of them present only once. Sequences were derived from CD4+ or CD8+ T cells sorted from blood, sampled in a trial of the OX40 agonist ivuxolimab. This clonotype was sampled from an adult with an advanced solid tumor such as melanoma, head and neck, liver or kidney cancer. This chain links TRBV18 with TRBJ2-5; D is uncertain. The CDR3 loop reads CASSPLGQETQYF. The CDR3 nucleotides are TGTGCCAGCTCTCCGTTAGGCCAAGAGACCCAGTACTTC. The complete variable domain, with remaining parts taken from reference TRBV18 and TRBJ2-5, reads NAGVMQNPRHLVRRRGQEARLRCSPMKGHSHVYWYRQLPEEGLKFMVYLQKENIIDESGMPKERFSAEFPKEGPSILRIQQVVRGDSAAYFCASSPLGQETQYFGPGTRLLVL.